This TCR beta chain was sequenced for a study of a mutant IDH1 vaccine in newly diagnosed glioma. Looking at the study overall: In some groups vaccination began 4-6 weeks post-radiotherapy; others received it with temozolomide.

Stated time point: week 47, end of study. Doses consisted of 300 ug of mutant IDH1 20-mer peptide each, paired with topical imiquimod. Concerning this clone itself: Its antigen is unknown.

The CDR3 totals 17 residues. Germline CDR1 LGHNA, CDR2 YSLEER. V gave up 0 bases and J gave up 3 bases; unmatched junction bases: 6. Profiling relied on immunoSEQ multiplex PCR, and the TCRdb table lists in-frame clones only, not all of them. Of fewer than 85,000 clones listed, approximately 80% are singletons. The receptor comes from a man aged 40-50 years with glioma. The specimen comprised PBMCs, sampled from a glioma patient whose treatment included an IDH1 peptide vaccine. This chain uses TRBV4-3 with TRBJ2-3, with TRBD1 matching over 10 bases. The CDR3 sequence: CASSQDLGGQGTDTQYF. The CDR3 DNA reads TGCGCCAGCAGCCAAGACCTGGGGGGACAGGGGACAGATACGCAGTATTTT.